These 7 T cell receptor beta chains came from one sample sequenced in a study of identical twins. MiXCR was run by TCRdb on the 5' RACE reads, yielding one entry per CDR3 protein. The repertoire includes nearly 900,000 distinct CDR3 sequences, around 12% of them detected once, and around 1.6% sits in the top ten. The sample was also reused in another study, on yellow fever vaccine responses in identical twins.

Sequencing was carried out using PBMCs. These receptors were collected from a woman between 18 and 29 years old in good health.

This rearrangement joins TRBV27 to TRBJ2-2, with TRBD2 matching over 11 bases. CDR1 is MNHEY and CDR2 is SMNVEV in the germline V gene (reference sequence). This CDR3 contains 17 residues. With 2 bases clipped from V and 2 bases from J, the junction kept 4 bases outside the gene matches. The CDR3 nucleotides read TGTGCCAGCAGTTTAACTAGCGGGAGCTCTAACACCGGGGAGCTGTTTTTT. This codes for CASSLTSGSSNTGELFF.

J is TRBJ2-7 and V is TRBV6-1; D unclear. The germline V gene encodes CDR1 MNHNS and CDR2 SASEGT. This CDR3 spans 12 amino acids. V shed 2 bases and J shed 3 bases, with 5 bases lying between them. The CDR3 here is CASSESVYEQYF. Written as DNA, the CDR3 is TGTGCCAGCAGTGAATCCGTCTACGAGCAGTACTTC.

This clonotype has more than one count but fewer than ten. The V gene is TRBV5-1, the J gene TRBJ2-2; maybe TRBD2 (5 bases). V was shortened by 1 base and J by 11 bases, with 21 bases between the two germline ends. From germline, CDR1 is SGHRS and CDR2 YFSETQ. This CDR3 contains 16 residues. The CDR3 DNA follows: TGCGCCAGCAGCTTGACCCCCTTACGGGATTCGAGAGAGCTGTTTTTT. Its protein product is CASSLTPLRDSRELFF.

This clonotype was detected only a few times. The chain is built from TRBV6-2 or TRBV6-3 and TRBJ1-6; D not resolved. V gave up 8 bases and J gave up 7 bases, with 12 bases separating them. Germline CDR1 is MNHEY and CDR2 is SVGEGT. The length of the CDR3 is 13 residues. The chain's CDR3 is CASGWRSNSPLHF. The DNA for the CDR3 is TGTGCCAGCGGATGGCGGTCGAATTCACCCCTCCACTTT.

This clonotype was seen a handful of times. The chain carries TRBV9 and TRBJ2-1; D is possibly TRBD1 (6 bases). CDR1 SGDLS and CDR2 YYNGEE come from the germline V gene. Trimming took off 4 bases at V and 0 bases at J, with 17 bases between the two ends. This CDR3 has 17 amino acids. The CDR3 bases are TGTGCCAGCAGCACGGGACACGGGATGAGCTCCTACAATGAGCAGTTCTTC. Translation: CASSTGHGMSSYNEQFF.

This clonotype appeared a few times. The V and J genes are TRBV2 and TRBJ2-7; D is possibly TRBD1 (6 bases). The V and J ends lost 6 bases and 3 bases respectively, with 15 bases between them. Germline CDR1 is SNHLY and CDR2 is FYNNEI. The CDR3 runs 14 residues. The CDR3 is CASSQQGVVYEQYF. As DNA, the CDR3 is TGTGCCAGCAGCCAACAGGGTGTCGTCTACGAGCAGTACTTC. The variable domain in full, completed from reference TRBV2 and TRBJ2-7, reads EPEVTQTPSHQVTQMGQEVILRCVPISNHLYFYWYRQILGQKVEFLVSFYNNEISEKSEIFDDQFSVERPDGSNFTLKIRSTKLEDSAMYFCASSQQGVVYEQYFGPGTRLTVT.

This clonotype was picked up many times. The chain carries TRBV18 and TRBJ1-5; 9 bases are shared with TRBD1. After removal of 5 bases from V and 10 bases from J, the junction contained 9 bases not matched to a gene. Germline CDR1 reads KGHSH; CDR2 reads LQKENI. The CDR3 totals 14 residues. The CDR3 loop reads CASSAGDRAQPQHF. The CDR3 nucleotides are TGTGCCAGCTCAGCGGGGGACAGGGCTCAACCCCAGCATTTT.